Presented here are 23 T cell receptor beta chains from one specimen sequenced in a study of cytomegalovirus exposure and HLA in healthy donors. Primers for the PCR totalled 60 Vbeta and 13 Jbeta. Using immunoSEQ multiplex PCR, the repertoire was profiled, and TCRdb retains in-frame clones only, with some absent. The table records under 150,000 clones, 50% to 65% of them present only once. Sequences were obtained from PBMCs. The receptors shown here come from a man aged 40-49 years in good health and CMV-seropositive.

CDR3 sequence: CASRILGTGSYEQYF. The CDR3 DNA reads as TGTGCCAGCAGAATCCTCGGGACAGGGTCCTACGAGCAGTACTTC. V gene TRBV6-5 combines with J gene TRBJ2-7, with TRBD1 matching 9 bases. This CDR3 is 15 amino acids long. J lost 1 base, V lost 6 bases, and 7 bases had no gene match. CDR1 and CDR2 from the germline V gene are MNHEY and SVGAGI.

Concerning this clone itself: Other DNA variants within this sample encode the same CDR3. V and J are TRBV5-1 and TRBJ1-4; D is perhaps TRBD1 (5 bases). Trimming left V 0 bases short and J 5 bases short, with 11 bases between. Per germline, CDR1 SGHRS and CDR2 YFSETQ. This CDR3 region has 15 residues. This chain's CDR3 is CASSLVGGANEKLFF. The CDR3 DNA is TGCGCCAGCAGCTTGGTCGGTGGGGCGAATGAAAAACTGTTTTTT.

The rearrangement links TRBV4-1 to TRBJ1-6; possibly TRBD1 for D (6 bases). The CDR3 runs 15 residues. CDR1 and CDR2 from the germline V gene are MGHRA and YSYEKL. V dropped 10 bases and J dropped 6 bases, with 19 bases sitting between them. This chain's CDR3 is CATRYQGGGNSPLHF. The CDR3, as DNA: TGCGCCACTCGTTACCAGGGAGGGGGTAATTCACCCCTCCACTTT.

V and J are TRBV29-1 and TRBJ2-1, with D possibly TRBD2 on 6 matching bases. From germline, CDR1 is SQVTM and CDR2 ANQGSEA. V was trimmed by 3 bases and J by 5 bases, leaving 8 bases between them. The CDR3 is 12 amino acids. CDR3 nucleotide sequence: TGCAGCGTTGACGGGAGCAACAATGAGCAGTTCTTC. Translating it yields CSVDGSNNEQFF.

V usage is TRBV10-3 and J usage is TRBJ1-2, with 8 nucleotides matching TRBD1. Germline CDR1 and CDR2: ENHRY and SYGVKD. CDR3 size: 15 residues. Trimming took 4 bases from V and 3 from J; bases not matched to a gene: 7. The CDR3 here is CAISVHQGADYGYTF. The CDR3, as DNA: TGTGCCATCAGTGTCCATCAGGGGGCCGACTATGGCTACACCTTC.

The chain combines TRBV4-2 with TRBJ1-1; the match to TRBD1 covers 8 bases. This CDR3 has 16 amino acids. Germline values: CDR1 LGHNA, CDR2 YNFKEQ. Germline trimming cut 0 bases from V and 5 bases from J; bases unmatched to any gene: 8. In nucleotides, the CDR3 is TGTGCCAGCAGCCAAGAGTTGGGCAGGGGGCGGACTGAAGCTTTCTTT. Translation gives CASSQELGRGRTEAFF.

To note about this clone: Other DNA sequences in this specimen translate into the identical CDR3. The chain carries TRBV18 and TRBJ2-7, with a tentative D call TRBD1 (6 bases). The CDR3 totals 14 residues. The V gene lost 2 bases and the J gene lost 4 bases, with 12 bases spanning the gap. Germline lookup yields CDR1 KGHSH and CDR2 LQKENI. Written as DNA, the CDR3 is TGTGCCAGCTCACCAGGCACAGGGCCATACGAGCAGTACTTC. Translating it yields CASSPGTGPYEQYF.

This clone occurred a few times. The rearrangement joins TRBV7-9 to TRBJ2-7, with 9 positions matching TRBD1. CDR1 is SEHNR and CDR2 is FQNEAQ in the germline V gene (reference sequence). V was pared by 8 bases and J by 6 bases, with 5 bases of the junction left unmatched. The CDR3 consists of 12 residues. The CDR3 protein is CASGTGSLEQYF. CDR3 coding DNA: TGTGCCAGCGGGACAGGGTCCCTCGAGCAGTACTTC.

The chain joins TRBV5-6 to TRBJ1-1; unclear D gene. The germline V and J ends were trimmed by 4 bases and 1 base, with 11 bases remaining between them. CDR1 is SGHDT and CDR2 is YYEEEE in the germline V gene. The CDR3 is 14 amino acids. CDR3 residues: CASSALGGNTEAFF. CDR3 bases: TGTGCCAGCAGCGCCCTCGGCGGGAACACTGAAGCTTTCTTT.

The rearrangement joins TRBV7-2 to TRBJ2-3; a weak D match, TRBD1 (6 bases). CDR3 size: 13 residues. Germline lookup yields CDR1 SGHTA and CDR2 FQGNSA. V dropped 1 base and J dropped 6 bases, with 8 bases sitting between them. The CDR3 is CASSLGRGDTQYF. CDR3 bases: TGTGCCAGCAGCTTAGGCAGGGGTGATACGCAGTATTTT.

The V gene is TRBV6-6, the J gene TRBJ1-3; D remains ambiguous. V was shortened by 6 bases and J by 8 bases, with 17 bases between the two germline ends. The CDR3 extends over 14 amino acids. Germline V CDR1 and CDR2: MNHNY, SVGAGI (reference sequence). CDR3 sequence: CASRYPDGGHTIYF. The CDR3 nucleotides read TGTGCCAGCAGATATCCCGACGGAGGTCACACCATATATTTT.

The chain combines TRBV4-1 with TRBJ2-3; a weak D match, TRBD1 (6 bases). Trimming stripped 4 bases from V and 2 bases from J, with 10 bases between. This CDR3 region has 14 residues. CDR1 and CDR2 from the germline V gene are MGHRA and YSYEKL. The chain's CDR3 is CASSLPGHTDTQYF. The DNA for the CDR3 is TGCGCCAGCAGCCTTCCGGGACACACAGATACGCAGTATTTT.

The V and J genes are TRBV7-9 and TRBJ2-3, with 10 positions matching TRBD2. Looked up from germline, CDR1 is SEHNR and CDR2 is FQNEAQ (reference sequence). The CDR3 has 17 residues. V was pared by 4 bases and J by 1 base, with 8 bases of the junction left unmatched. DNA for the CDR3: TGTGCCAGCAGCTCCGGACTAGCGGCTATGGGCACAGATACGCAGTATTTT. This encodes CASSSGLAAMGTDTQYF.

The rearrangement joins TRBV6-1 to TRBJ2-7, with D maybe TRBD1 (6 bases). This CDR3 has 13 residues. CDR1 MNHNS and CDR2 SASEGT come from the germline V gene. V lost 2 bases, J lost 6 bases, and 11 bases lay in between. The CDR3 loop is CASSETRGSEQYF. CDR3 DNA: TGTGCCAGCAGTGAAACCAGGGGAAGCGAGCAGTACTTC.

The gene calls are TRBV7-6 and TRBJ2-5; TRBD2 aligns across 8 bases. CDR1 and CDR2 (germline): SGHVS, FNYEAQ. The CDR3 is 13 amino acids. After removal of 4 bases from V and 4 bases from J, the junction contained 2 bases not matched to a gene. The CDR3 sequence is CASSSGTRETQYF. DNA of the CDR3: TGTGCCAGCAGCTCCGGGACTAGAGAGACCCAGTACTTC.

The CDR3 sequence is CASSLDTRGEFF. DNA for the CDR3: TGTGCCAGCAGCTTAGACACCAGGGGCGAATTCTTT. V is TRBV11-2 and J is TRBJ1-1; D is possibly TRBD1 (6 bases). Germline V gene data show CDR1 as SGHAT and CDR2 as FQNNGV. The CDR3 runs 12 residues. Trimming took off 0 bases at V and 14 bases at J, with 13 bases between the two ends. The full variable domain, completed using reference TRBV11-2 and TRBJ1-1, is EAGVAQSPRYKIIEKRQSVAFWCNPISGHATLYWYQQILGQGPKLLIQFQNNGVVDDSQLPKDRFSAERLKGVDSTLKIQPAKLEDSAVYLCASSLDTRGEFFGQGTRLTVV.

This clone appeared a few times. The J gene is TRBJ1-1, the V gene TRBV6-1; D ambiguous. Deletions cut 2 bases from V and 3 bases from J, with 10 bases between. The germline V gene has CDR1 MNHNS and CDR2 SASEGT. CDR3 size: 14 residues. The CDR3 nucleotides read TGTGCCAGCAGTGAATTCGGCGGTCACACTGAAGCTTTCTTT. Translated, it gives CASSEFGGHTEAFF.

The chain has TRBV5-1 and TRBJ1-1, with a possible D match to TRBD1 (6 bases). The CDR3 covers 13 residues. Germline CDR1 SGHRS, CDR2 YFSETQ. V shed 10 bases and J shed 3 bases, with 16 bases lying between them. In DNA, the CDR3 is TGCGCCGGCGCGGGGGGCCAAGACACTGAAGCTTTCTTT. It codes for CAGAGGQDTEAFF.

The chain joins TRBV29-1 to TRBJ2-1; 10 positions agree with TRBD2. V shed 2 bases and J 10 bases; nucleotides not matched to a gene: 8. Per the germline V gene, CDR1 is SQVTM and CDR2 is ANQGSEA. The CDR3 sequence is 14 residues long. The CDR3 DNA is TGCAGCGTTGAATTCCTAGCGGGAGCAAGCGAGCAGTTCTTC. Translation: CSVEFLAGASEQFF.

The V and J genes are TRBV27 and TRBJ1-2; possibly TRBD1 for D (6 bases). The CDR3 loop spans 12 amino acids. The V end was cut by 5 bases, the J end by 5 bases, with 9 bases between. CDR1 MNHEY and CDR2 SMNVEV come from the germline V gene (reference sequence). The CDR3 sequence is CASSATGYGYTF. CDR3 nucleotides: TGTGCCAGCAGTGCGACAGGATATGGCTACACCTTC.

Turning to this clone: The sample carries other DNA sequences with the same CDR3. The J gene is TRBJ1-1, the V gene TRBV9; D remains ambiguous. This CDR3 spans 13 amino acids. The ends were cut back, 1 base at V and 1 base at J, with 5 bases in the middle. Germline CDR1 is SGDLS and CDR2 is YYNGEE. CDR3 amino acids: CASSVTGNTEAFF. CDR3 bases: TGTGCCAGCAGCGTAACGGGGAACACTGAAGCTTTCTTT.

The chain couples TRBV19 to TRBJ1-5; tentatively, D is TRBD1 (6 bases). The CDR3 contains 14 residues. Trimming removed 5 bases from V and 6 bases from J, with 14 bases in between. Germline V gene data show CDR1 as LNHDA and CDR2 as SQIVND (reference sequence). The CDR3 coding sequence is TGTGCCAGTAGTTTCGACAGGATGGGTCAGCCCCAGCATTTT. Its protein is CASSFDRMGQPQHF.

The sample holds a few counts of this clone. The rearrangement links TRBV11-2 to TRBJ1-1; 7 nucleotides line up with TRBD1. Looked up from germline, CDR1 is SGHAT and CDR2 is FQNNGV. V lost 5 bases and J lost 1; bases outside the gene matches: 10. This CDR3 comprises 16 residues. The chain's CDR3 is CASSQNYRGKNTEAFF. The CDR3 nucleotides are TGTGCCAGCAGCCAGAACTACAGGGGTAAGAACACTGAAGCTTTCTTT. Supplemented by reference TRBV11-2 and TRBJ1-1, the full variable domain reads EAGVAQSPRYKIIEKRQSVAFWCNPISGHATLYWYQQILGQGPKLLIQFQNNGVVDDSQLPKDRFSAERLKGVDSTLKIQPAKLEDSAVYLCASSQNYRGKNTEAFFGQGTRLTVV.